The 5 T cell receptor beta chains reported below all come from one sample, sequenced in a study of T cells in Graves' hyperthyroidism and ophthalmopathy. Authors of the study amplified TCR beta CDR3 regions from RNA transcripts. A set of HTBI primers served as the primers for a first-round RT-PCR of the TCR CDR3. Each CDR3 protein is one row after TCRdb ran MiXCR on the multiplex PCR reads. The table records 500,000 to 800,000 distinct CDR3 sequences, 45% of them present only once. The sequencing sample was made of peripheral blood or thyroid tissue (not recorded which). Every receptor here comes from an adult man with Graves' disease, either hyperthyroidism or ophthalmopathy (not recorded which).

The sample holds many counts of this clonotype. The J gene is TRBJ2-2, the V gene TRBV29-1, with TRBD1 identical over 7 bases. Germline trimming cut 7 bases from V and 6 bases from J; bases unmatched to any gene: 5. Per the germline V gene, CDR1 is SQVTM and CDR2 is ANQGSEA. The CDR3 sequence is 12 residues long. The CDR3 DNA sequence: TGCAGCGCGGGGCAGGGGGCCGGGGAGCTGTTTTTT. It yields the protein CSAGQGAGELFF.

The genes are TRBV11-2 and TRBJ1-1; 9 bases are shared with TRBD1. CDR3 size: 17 residues. CDR1 is SGHAT and CDR2 is FQNNGV in the germline V gene. V lost 5 bases and J lost 3; bases outside the gene matches: 13. The CDR3 sequence: CASSTRDRVPSDTEAFF. CDR3 nucleotide sequence: TGTGCCAGCAGCACCCGGGACAGGGTTCCATCGGACACTGAAGCTTTCTTT.

This clonotype has just a few counts. The V call is TRBV20-1, the J call TRBJ2-5; D is possibly TRBD2 (5 bases). The germline V and J ends were trimmed by 2 bases and 2 bases, with 15 bases remaining between them. This CDR3 comprises 15 residues. CDR1 DFQATT and CDR2 SNEGSKA come from the germline V gene (reference sequence). CDR3 DNA sequence: TGCAGTGCTAGATCACCAGCGGCGGGTCAAGAGACCCAGTACTTC. This codes for CSARSPAAGQETQYF.

This clonotype showed up many times. This chain links TRBV24-1 with TRBJ2-7, with D possibly TRBD1 on 5 matching bases. Looked up from germline, CDR1 is KGHDR and CDR2 is SFDVKD. V lost 2 bases and J lost 7, with 17 bases in between. The CDR3 is 15 amino acids. This CDR3 is CATSDSGRVLGEQYF. CDR3 nucleotide sequence: TGTGCCACCAGTGATTCTGGCAGGGTGCTCGGGGAGCAGTACTTC.

This clonotype was seen a single time. The chain couples TRBV12-3 or TRBV12-4 to TRBJ1-1; no firm D call. The CDR3 length is 15 residues. Trimming removed 2 bases from V and 0 bases from J, with 10 bases in between. In DNA, the CDR3 is TGTGCCAGCAGTTTATCGGCCGCCATGAACACTGAAGCTTTCTTT. Translated, it gives CASSLSAAMNTEAFF.